The TCR beta chain described here comes from a study of regulatory dendritic cells for organ transplantation. The count of this clone is one. Its antigen is still unknown. Memory T cells were CD45RO+, naive were CD45RA+, sorted by FACS. General study points: Memory CD8+ T cells were the most oligoclonal; naive cells were highly diverse.

TCRdb's table, derived via immunoSEQ multiplex PCR, lists solely in-frame clones and lacks some. The table has some 29,000 clones, approximately 78% seen once. Input material: naive CD4+ T cells from blood. Sample subset: CD45RA+ naive T cells. The receptor comes from a human donor in good health.

DNA for the CDR3: TGTGCCAGCAGCGCGGGCCGCGGGCCAGATACGCAGTATTTT. Translated: CASSAGRGPDTQYF. This sequence joins TRBV2 and TRBJ2-3; tentative D call: TRBD2 (5 bases). V was pared by 6 bases and J by 4 bases, with 14 bases between. The CDR3 loop spans 14 amino acids. Germline V gene lookup returns CDR1 SNHLY and CDR2 FYNNEI.